These 25 T cell receptor beta chains originate from one sample sequenced in a study of blood T cell repertoires in COVID-19. Some clones are missing from TCRdb's copy, which holds only in-frame ones; the method was immunoSEQ multiplex PCR. Among some 100,000 clones listed, more than 75% were seen once. Source material: peripheral blood. The source is a woman aged 80 or older with active COVID-19.

V and J are TRBV4-1 and TRBJ2-2; D is perhaps TRBD2 (6 bases). This CDR3 is 17 amino acids long. V was cut by 0 bases and J by 6 bases, with 17 bases left in between. CDR1 MGHRA and CDR2 YSYEKL come from the germline V gene. The CDR3: CASSQDFPSSGSGELFF. Here the CDR3 DNA reads TGCGCCAGCAGCCAAGATTTTCCAAGTAGCGGCTCCGGGGAGCTGTTTTTT.

This rearrangement joins TRBV3-1 (or the pseudogene TRBV3-2) to TRBJ1-1; 8 bases align to TRBD1. Per germline, CDR1 LGHDT and CDR2 YNNKEL (reference sequence). The length of the CDR3 is 15 residues. V was pared by 5 bases and J by 0 bases, with 5 bases of the junction left unmatched. The CDR3 region is CASSIRGPMNTEAFF. The CDR3 coding sequence is TGTGCCAGCAGCATCAGGGGGCCCATGAACACTGAAGCTTTCTTT.

The genes are TRBV7-2 and TRBJ2-3; D is perhaps TRBD2 (6 bases). The CDR3 extends over 13 amino acids. Germline V gene lookup returns CDR1 SGHTA and CDR2 FQGNSA. Trimming shortened V by 4 bases and J by 7 bases, and 12 bases separated the two germline ends. The DNA of the CDR3 is TGTGCCAGCAGCTCCCAGCGGGTTAATACGCAGTATTTT. Its protein is CASSSQRVNTQYF.

This chain connects TRBV2 to TRBJ2-3; weak D call: TRBD2 (5 bases). Trimming stripped 0 bases from V and 4 bases from J, with 11 bases between. There are 15 residues in the CDR3. Germline V lookup: CDR1 SNHLY, CDR2 FYNNEI. In nucleotides, the CDR3 is TGTGCCAGCAGTGAAGCGGAGGTGCGGGCAGATACGCAGTATTTT. Translating gives CASSEAEVRADTQYF.

A few counts support this clone. The gene calls are TRBV11-2 and TRBJ2-2, with a possible D match to TRBD1 (5 bases). Germline V lookup: CDR1 SGHAT, CDR2 FQNNGV. V was pared by 5 bases and J by 4 bases, with 11 bases between. The CDR3 is made up of 14 amino acids. The CDR3 nucleotides are TGTGCCAGCAGCGTCGCCAGGGCCACCGGGGAGCTGTTTTTT. Its translation: CASSVARATGELFF.

The J gene is TRBJ2-1, the V gene TRBV18; D is unresolved. In germline, CDR1 is KGHSH, CDR2 LQKENI. V was cut by 2 bases and J by 6 bases, with 11 bases left in between. The CDR3 contains 14 residues. The CDR3 reads CASSPDRLANEQFF. In nucleotides, the CDR3 is TGTGCCAGCTCACCAGATAGACTGGCCAATGAGCAGTTCTTC.

This chain links TRBV5-1 with TRBJ2-1; TRBD1 agrees at 8 bases. The CDR3 consists of 16 residues. From germline, CDR1 is SGHRS and CDR2 YFSETQ. The V gene end was trimmed by 4 bases and the J gene end by 0 bases; junction bases not matched to a gene: 6. This chain's CDR3 is CASSLSDRVSYNEQFF. The CDR3 DNA sequence: TGCGCCAGCAGCCTCTCGGACAGGGTCTCCTACAATGAGCAGTTCTTC.

This clone showed up just once. The chain combines TRBV6-5 with TRBJ1-5; 9 nucleotides align to TRBD1. V was clipped by 4 bases and J by 6 bases; unmatched bases: 10. CDR3 length equals 16 residues. CDR1 and CDR2 (germline): MNHEY, SVGAGI. The CDR3 loop is CASSSHGQGRIQPQHF. DNA of the CDR3: TGTGCCAGCAGTTCGCATGGACAGGGGCGGATTCAGCCCCAGCATTTT.

V gene TRBV28 combines with J gene TRBJ2-1, with TRBD1 as a possible D gene (6 bases). The V end was cut by 5 bases, the J end by 0 bases, with 14 bases between. Germline assignment: CDR1 MDHEN and CDR2 SYDVKM. CDR3 size: 16 residues. As DNA, the CDR3 is TGTGCCAGCAGTCCCCCGGGACATCGCTCCTACAATGAGCAGTTCTTC. Translating gives CASSPPGHRSYNEQFF.

The chain couples TRBV6-2 or TRBV6-3 to TRBJ2-7, with 15 positions matching TRBD2. Germline trimming cut 2 bases from V and 1 base from J; bases unmatched to any gene: 9. Germline values: CDR1 MNHEY, CDR2 SVGEGT. The CDR3 has 19 residues. DNA of the CDR3: TGTGCCAGCAGTTACCCTACCGGACTAGCGGGAGGGCGATCCTACGAGCAGTACTTC. It specifies CASSYPTGLAGGRSYEQYF.

The rearrangement uses TRBV11-3 and TRBJ2-2; 15 nucleotides line up with TRBD2. V lost 4 bases to trimming and J lost 1 base; unmatched junction nucleotides: 4. Germline CDR1 reads SGHNT; CDR2 reads YENEEA. CDR3 length equals 18 residues. This chain's CDR3 is CASSWTGLAGGNTGELFF. The CDR3 nucleotides read TGTGCCAGCAGCTGGACGGGACTAGCGGGAGGGAACACCGGGGAGCTGTTTTTT.

The chain links TRBV28 to TRBJ2-3; no clear D gene. V was shortened by 3 bases and J by 1 base, with 11 bases between the two germline ends. CDR3 size: 15 residues. Germline V lookup: CDR1 MDHEN, CDR2 SYDVKM. This chain's CDR3 is CASSLRHKGTDTQYF. CDR3 coding DNA: TGTGCCAGCAGTTTGCGACATAAGGGCACAGATACGCAGTATTTT.

V usage is TRBV28 and J usage is TRBJ2-1, with 8 bases identical to TRBD2. The length of the CDR3 is 15 residues. The germline V gene has CDR1 MDHEN and CDR2 SYDVKM. Trimming cost V 6 bases and J 4 bases; bases outside gene matches: 8. CDR3 bases: TGTGCCAGCAGCTTCGGGACTAGATCGTACAATGAGCAGTTCTTC. Translated: CASSFGTRSYNEQFF.

The J gene is TRBJ2-4, the V gene TRBV5-1; unclear D gene. Trimming removed 2 bases at V and 1 base at J, with 4 bases between. Germline CDR1 is SGHRS and CDR2 is YFSETQ. The CDR3 covers 13 residues. The CDR3: CASSFEAKNIQYF. CDR3 coding DNA: TGCGCCAGCAGCTTTGAGGCCAAAAACATTCAGTACTTC. Full variable domain (rest looked up from reference TRBV5-1 and TRBJ2-4): KAGVTQTPRYLIKTRGQQVTLSCSPISGHRSVSWYQQTPGQGLQFLFEYFSETQRNKGNFPGRFSGRQFSNSRSEMNVSTLELGDSALYLCASSFEAKNIQYFGAGTRLSVL.

This chain uses TRBV5-1 with TRBJ1-3; possibly TRBD1 for D (6 bases). The CDR3 consists of 14 residues. V lost 4 bases to trimming and J lost 2 bases, with 10 bases between them. Germline CDR1 reads SGHRS; CDR2 reads YFSETQ. The CDR3 DNA follows: TGCGCCAGCAGCCTCGGGACAACTGGAAACACCATATATTTT. Translation: CASSLGTTGNTIYF.

The chain links TRBV11-2 to TRBJ2-7, with 7 bases that match TRBD2. CDR1 SGHAT and CDR2 FQNNGV come from the germline V gene. J gave up 6 bases and V 2 bases, and 7 bases lay outside the gene matches. The CDR3 extends over 14 amino acids. For the CDR3, the DNA is TGTGCCAGCAGCTTAAACGCGGGGGTTTTCGAGCAGTACTTC. Encoded protein: CASSLNAGVFEQYF.

Here the CDR3 reads CASSRNGQDYNEQFF. Written as DNA, the CDR3 is TGTGCCAGCAGCCGAAACGGACAGGATTACAATGAGCAGTTCTTC. The genes are TRBV5-6 and TRBJ2-1; 7 nucleotides match TRBD1. CDR3 length: 15 amino acids. The V gene end was trimmed by 4 bases and the J gene end by 4 bases; junction bases not matched to a gene: 8. Per the germline V gene, CDR1 is SGHDT and CDR2 is YYEEEE.

The chain uses TRBV27 and TRBJ2-2; D is ambiguous. Germline-derived CDR1 and CDR2 are MNHEY and SMNVEV (reference sequence). This CDR3 region has 12 residues. Trimming stripped 4 bases from V and 7 bases from J, with 7 bases between. CDR3 nucleotide sequence: TGTGCCAGCAGTTCCCATTTCGGGGAGCTGTTTTTT. Amino acids: CASSSHFGELFF.

The CDR3 loop is CASSLTSIGETQYF. Here the CDR3 DNA reads TGCGCCAGCAGCTTGACTAGCATTGGGGAGACCCAGTACTTC. The chain carries TRBV5-1 and TRBJ2-5, with D tentatively TRBD2 (6 bases). V lost 1 base to trimming and J lost 5 bases, with 12 bases between them. From germline, CDR1 is SGHRS and CDR2 YFSETQ. The length of the CDR3 is 14 residues.

This chain uses TRBV19 with TRBJ1-4; D is possibly TRBD1 (5 bases). From germline, CDR1 is LNHDA and CDR2 SQIVND (reference sequence). V was trimmed by 11 bases and J by 4 bases, leaving 17 bases between them. The CDR3 spans 14 residues. The CDR3 nucleotides are TGTGCCGTCAATACAGGCATCCGTAATGAAAAACTGTTTTTT. As protein: CAVNTGIRNEKLFF.

The V call is TRBV29-1, the J call TRBJ1-1; D is undetermined. There are 13 residues in the CDR3. The V end lost 8 bases, the J end lost 3 bases, and 16 bases lay between the germline ends. Germline CDR1 and CDR2: SQVTM and ANQGSEA. CDR3 region: CSSCVAGDTEAFF. For the CDR3, the DNA is TGCAGCAGCTGTGTCGCCGGGGACACTGAAGCTTTCTTT.

V is TRBV5-1 and J is TRBJ2-7, with D uncertain. The V end lost 5 bases, the J end lost 5 bases, and 23 bases lay between the germline ends. The CDR3 length is 16 residues. In germline, CDR1 is SGHRS, CDR2 YFSETQ. The CDR3 loop reads CASSSGGGVGENEQYF. The CDR3 nucleotides read TGCGCCAGCAGTTCCGGTGGCGGAGTCGGTGAGAACGAGCAGTACTTC.

The chain is built from TRBV18 and TRBJ2-1; 13 bases fit TRBD2. CDR1 is KGHSH, CDR2 LQKENI, per germline. J gave up 10 bases and V 1 base, and 13 bases lay outside the gene matches. CDR3 size: 18 residues. CDR3 in amino acids: CASSPQYAGTSGKTEQFF. The CDR3 nucleotides are TGTGCCAGCTCACCACAGTATGCGGGGACTAGCGGGAAAACCGAGCAGTTCTTC.

This clone was found once. The chain has TRBV7-8 and TRBJ1-4; 10 positions agree with TRBD1. This CDR3 is 16 amino acids long. Germline V gives CDR1 SGHVS, CDR2 FQNEAQ. J was trimmed by 2 bases and V by 5 bases; bases with no gene match: 5. CDR3 residues: CASSLGQGGTNEKLFF. DNA of the CDR3: TGTGCCAGCAGCCTAGGACAGGGGGGGACTAATGAAAAACTGTTTTTT.

This chain connects TRBV5-5 to TRBJ1-2, with a tentative D call TRBD1 (6 bases). This CDR3 has 16 amino acids. Looked up from germline, CDR1 is SGHKS and CDR2 is YYEKEE (reference sequence). V was trimmed by 1 base and J by 8 bases, leaving 21 bases between them. The chain's CDR3 is CASSLRPGQRRKGYTF. For the CDR3, the DNA is TGTGCCAGCAGCTTGCGCCCGGGACAACGACGAAAAGGCTACACCTTC.